The 5 T cell receptor beta chains below were found in one sample sequenced in a study of shared clonotypes between healthy human individuals. Assay: immunoSEQ multiplex PCR; the TCRdb copy retains only in-frame clones and omits some. The sample consists of roughly 2.2 million clones, roughly 90% of them appearing once. Input material: naive CD4+ T cells from PBMCs. Subset specified: CD45RA+ positively selected. These receptors all come from a young man in good health. Some clones in this sample may be carry-over from other donors' samples.

The chain combines TRBV7-6 with TRBJ1-4, with TRBD1 identical over 7 bases. The V gene's germline CDR1 is SGHVS and CDR2 FNYEAQ. The CDR3 length is 16 residues. V shed 4 bases and J 3 bases; nucleotides not matched to a gene: 8. CDR3 sequence (DNA): TGTGCCAGCAGCTCTATAACCGGGACAGCTAATGAAAAACTGTTTTTT. It codes for CASSSITGTANEKLFF.

In this sample, this clone turned up once. The junction departs from germline at one end; a sequencing error may be responsible. This sample also contains other DNA sequences that code for the same CDR3. V is TRBV20-1 and J is TRBJ1-1, with D hard to call. The CDR3 covers 10 residues. Germline V gene lookup returns CDR1 DFQATT and CDR2 SNEGSKA (reference sequence). CDR3 nucleotide sequence: TGCAGCGCTAGGGTTACTGAAGCTTTCTTT. This sequence encodes CSARVTEAFF.

V and J are TRBV5-1 and TRBJ1-4; D unclear. The CDR3 sequence is 17 residues long. The V gene's germline CDR1 is SGHRS and CDR2 YFSETQ. The V end was cut by 0 bases, the J end by 2 bases, with 14 bases between. In nucleotides, the CDR3 is TGCGCCAGCAGCTTGGGGACGGGCTCGGGGACTAATGAAAAACTGTTTTTT. Translated, it gives CASSLGTGSGTNEKLFF.

Points on this clone: Other DNA sequences in the same sample also yield this CDR3. The chain joins TRBV6-1 to TRBJ2-7, with D unclear. CDR3 length: 10 residues. The V and J ends lost 6 bases and 4 bases respectively, with 4 bases between them. CDR1 MNHNS and CDR2 SASEGT come from the germline V gene. CDR3 protein: CASSRYEQYF. CDR3 coding DNA: TGTGCCAGCAGCAGGTACGAGCAGTACTTC.

This rearrangement joins TRBV28 to TRBJ1-4; D gene uncertain. Trimming took off 5 bases at V and 6 bases at J, with 13 bases between the two ends. The CDR3 is 14 amino acids. Germline V gene sequence: CDR1 MDHEN, CDR2 SYDVKM. The chain's CDR3 is CASSPHRDHEKLFF. CDR3 DNA sequence: TGTGCCAGCAGTCCCCACCGGGATCATGAAAAACTGTTTTTT.